This note documents a single TCR beta chain sequence. Per germline, CDR1 MNHEY and CDR2 SMNVEV (reference sequence). There are 19 residues in the CDR3. Trimming took 2 bases from V and 3 from J, leaving 20 bases between them. These data belong to a study of cytomegalovirus exposure and HLA in healthy donors. The primer mix had 60 Vbeta and 13 Jbeta primers. Clones were read by immunoSEQ multiplex PCR, and TCRdb kept only the in-frame ones, dropping some. Of about 150,000 clones listed, 66% are singletons. Source material: PBMCs. The receptor was isolated from a woman aged 55-70 years in good health and CMV-seronegative. This sequence joins TRBV27 and TRBJ2-6, with D perhaps TRBD1 (5 bases). CDR3: CASSLLRIGAQFGANVLTF. In DNA form, the CDR3 reads TGTGCCAGCAGTTTACTGCGGATAGGGGCGCAATTTGGGGCCAACGTCCTGACTTTC.